The clone carrying this T cell receptor beta chain was counted a few times. The antigen is undetermined. The sample comes from a study of beta chain features in type 1 diabetes. Notes on the study in general: Within patients, naive, central memory and Treg TCRB repertoires seemed more similar than within healthy donors.

Sequencing targeted expressed TCRB transcripts, as all isolated RNA had been reverse transcribed. Libraries were prepared by immunoSEQ multiplex PCR; TCRdb keeps only in-frame clonotypes and omits some of them. The sample consists of about 360,000 clones, around 12% of them appearing once. Sequencing was carried out using naive CD4+ T cells from blood. This clonotype was obtained from a man aged 18 to 29 in good health.

This CDR3 is CASSLAQFLAERETQYF. The CDR3 nucleotides read TGTGCCAGCAGCTTGGCTCAGTTCCTGGCGGAGCGTGAGACCCAGTACTTC. The chain joins TRBV5-6 to TRBJ2-5; D not certain. In germline, CDR1 is SGHDT, CDR2 YYEEEE. There are 17 residues in the CDR3. V lost 0 bases and J lost 5, with 20 bases in between. The whole variable domain, remainder taken from reference TRBV5-6 and TRBJ2-5, is DAGVTQSPTHLIKTRGQQVTLRCSPKSGHDTVSWYQQALGQGPQFIFQYYEEEERQRGNFPDRFSGHQFPNYSSELNVNALLLGDSALYLCASSLAQFLAERETQYFGPGTRLLVL.